This is a list of T cell receptor beta chains from one sample in a study of blood T cells in healthy people across ages. A single record per CDR3 protein comes from TCRdb applying MiXCR to the 5' RACE reads. The sample holds about 900,000 distinct CDR3 sequences, about 62% seen once. The sequenced sample consisted of blood. Source of these receptors: a man aged 25 to 45 in good health. The CDR3 runs from the conserved cysteine through the conserved F or W. Each record gives: D gene, J gene, clone size, V gene, CDR3 DNA, CDR3 protein. D genes are given only for firm matches. Some rows have no size entry. The others give once, few or many, or a class for an expanded clone.

NA	TRBJ2-7	NA	TRBV3-1	TGTGCCGGCAGACGGACGGACTCCTACGAGCAGTACTTC	CAGRRTDSYEQYF
TRBD1	TRBJ2-5	NA	TRBV27	TGTGCCTCGGGGGACAGGGTGTTCCAAGAGACCCAGTACTTC	CASGDRVFQETQYF
NA	TRBJ2-2	NA	TRBV7-2	TGTGCCAGCAGCTTTCCGGGGGGGGAGCTGTTTTTT	CASSFPGGELFF
NA	TRBJ2-3	NA	TRBV20-1	TGCAGTGCTAGAGATGATCAGGACGCCACAGATACGCAGTATTTT	CSARDDQDATDTQYF
TRBD1	TRBJ1-2	few	TRBV2	TGTGCCAGCAGTAAAATAGGGACAGATCGGACGGGCTACACCTTC	CASSKIGTDRTGYTF
TRBD1	TRBJ1-2	few	TRBV29-1	TGCAGCGTTGAAATACAGGGGAACTATGGCTACACCTTC	CSVEIQGNYGYTF
NA	TRBJ2-1	few	TRBV7-9	TGTGCCAGCCAGTCAGGGTTACTCAATGAGCAGTTCTTC	CASQSGLLNEQFF
TRBD2	TRBJ2-7	NA	TRBV3-1	TGTGCCGGCAGCCAAGTCCCGGGACTAGTTCGCGAGCAGTACTTC	CAGSQVPGLVREQYF
NA	TRBJ2-3	NA	TRBV27	TGTGCCAGCCAAGGCTTCACAGATACGCAGTATTTT	CASQGFTDTQYF
NA	TRBJ1-2	NA	TRBV7-3	TGTGCCAGCAGCTATGAACCGAGCAGGGACTACACCTTC	CASSYEPSRDYTF
NA	TRBJ2-7	NA	TRBV20-1	TGCAGTGCTAGAGCGGGCGGGATAAGGTACGAGCAGTACTTC	CSARAGGIRYEQYF
NA	TRBJ2-4	NA	TRBV21-1	TGTGCCAGCTGCATTGGACAGACCGATTGTGAGCAGTACTTC	CASCIGQTDCEQYF
NA	TRBJ2-6	few	TRBV2	TGTGCCAGCAGTGAAAGAATAGGGGGGACTGGGGCCAACGTCCTGACTTTC	CASSERIGGTGANVLTF
TRBD1	TRBJ2-1	few	TRBV2	TGTGCCAGCAGGCCGGGACAGGGGGAAAAAAGCTCCTACAATGAGCAGTTCTTC	CASRPGQGEKSSYNEQFF
TRBD1	TRBJ2-7	NA	TRBV2	TGTGCCAGCAGACAGGGGGCTGACTTATACGAGCAGTACTTC	CASRQGADLYEQYF
NA	TRBJ2-1	few	TRBV14	TGTGCCAGCAGCCAAGAGGGCAGGGGTTACAATGAGCAGTTCTTC	CASSQEGRGYNEQFF
NA	TRBJ2-3	NA	TRBV6-1	TGTGCCAGCAACAGAATCCCCGGACAGAGCACAGATACGCAGTATTTT	CASNRIPGQSTDTQYF
NA	TRBJ2-5	few	TRBV7-2	TGTGCCAGCAGCACCCTTCGTATAGGGACCCAGTACTTC	CASSTLRIGTQYF
TRBD1	TRBJ1-4	NA	TRBV3-1	TGTGCCAGCAGCGACACCCAGGGGGGTGAAAAACTGTTTTTT	CASSDTQGGEKLFF
NA	TRBJ2-2	NA	TRBV12-3/TRBV12-4	TGTGCCAGCAGTTTAACGGGGGTGTTCGCGAACACCGGGGAGCTGTTTTTT	CASSLTGVFANTGELFF
TRBD1	TRBJ1-5	few	TRBV19	TGTGCCAGTGGGGGACAGCCGTATAGCAATCAGCCCCAGCATTTT	CASGGQPYSNQPQHF
NA	TRBJ2-5	NA	TRBV27	TGTGCCAGCAGTGTACTGCCGAGGGAGACCCAGTACTTC	CASSVLPRETQYF
TRBD1	TRBJ2-7	NA	TRBV20-1	TGCAGTGCAAGGACAGGGTTCGACGAGCAGTACTTC	CSARTGFDEQYF
TRBD2	TRBJ2-3	NA	TRBV6-2/TRBV6-3	TGTGCCAGCAGTAAAGGCCCTAGCGGGGGGGCGGGAGATACGCAGTATTTT	CASSKGPSGGAGDTQYF
NA	TRBJ2-1	NA	TRBV10-3	TGTGCCATCGATCAGGGGGGAAATGAGCAGTTCTTC	CAIDQGGNEQFF
TRBD2	TRBJ2-7	NA	TRBV20-1	TGCAGTGCGAGCGGAATAGCGGGGGACTACGAGCAGTACTTC	CSASGIAGDYEQYF
NA	TRBJ1-5	NA	TRBV9	TGTGCCAGCAGCAAAGGGACGGACAATCAGCCCCAGCATTTT	CASSKGTDNQPQHF
NA	TRBJ2-7	once	TRBV5-5	TGTGCCAGCAGCAGAAACTCAGGGGTGGGCTACGAGCAGTACTTC	CASSRNSGVGYEQYF
NA	TRBJ1-5	NA	TRBV6-2/TRBV6-3	TGTGCCAGCAGTTACGAGGGGGATCAGCCCCAGCATTTT	CASSYEGDQPQHF
NA	TRBJ2-7	NA	TRBV28	TGTGCCAGCATTGAGGGAAGAGGTGGTTTGGGCGAGCAGTACTTC	CASIEGRGGLGEQYF
TRBD2	TRBJ2-1	NA	TRBV20-1	TGCAGTGTCCCAGGGAGGGGTACGCGCAGTGAGCAGTTCTTC	CSVPGRGTRSEQFF
TRBD2	TRBJ2-5	NA	TRBV9	TGTGCCAGCGGGGGGACTAGCGGGGCACTCAAAGAGACCCAGTACTTC	CASGGTSGALKETQYF
NA	TRBJ2-5	NA	TRBV9	TGTGCCAGCAGCTCAGAGGTTGGGGGCACAACAGAGACCCAGTACTTC	CASSSEVGGTTETQYF
NA	TRBJ2-1	NA	TRBV2	TGTGCCAGCATGGTGGCGTACAATGAGCAGTTCTTC	CASMVAYNEQFF
NA	TRBJ1-2	few	TRBV7-2	TGTGCCAGCAGTTTAGGTGGGTCCAACTATGGCTACACCTTC	CASSLGGSNYGYTF
TRBD2	TRBJ2-1	NA	TRBV28	TGTGCCAGCAATATAGCGGGGTCCTCCTACAATGAGCAGTTCTTC	CASNIAGSSYNEQFF
NA	TRBJ2-5	NA	TRBV7-9	TGTGCCAGCAGCTTACGTGGGACAGCGGGAGAGACCCAGTACTTC	CASSLRGTAGETQYF
NA	TRBJ2-7	NA	TRBV6-5	TGTGCCAGCAGTTACGCACAGTACTCCTACGAGCAGTACTTC	CASSYAQYSYEQYF
TRBD2	TRBJ2-7	NA	TRBV5-6	TGTGCCAGCAGTCTCAATCCAGCGGGGGTATCCTACGAGCAGTACTTC	CASSLNPAGVSYEQYF
TRBD1	TRBJ1-5	NA	TRBV20-1	TGCAGTGCTAGAGGGACAGGGTGGGATCAGCCCCAGCATTTT	CSARGTGWDQPQHF
NA	TRBJ1-5	NA	TRBV20-1	TGCAGTGCGGGAGACGGACGTGACTTTAGCAATCAGCCCCAGCATTTT	CSAGDGRDFSNQPQHF
TRBD1	TRBJ2-3	NA	TRBV5-1	TGCGCCAGCAGCTTGCAGGGGGCGGGCGATACGCAGTATTTT	CASSLQGAGDTQYF